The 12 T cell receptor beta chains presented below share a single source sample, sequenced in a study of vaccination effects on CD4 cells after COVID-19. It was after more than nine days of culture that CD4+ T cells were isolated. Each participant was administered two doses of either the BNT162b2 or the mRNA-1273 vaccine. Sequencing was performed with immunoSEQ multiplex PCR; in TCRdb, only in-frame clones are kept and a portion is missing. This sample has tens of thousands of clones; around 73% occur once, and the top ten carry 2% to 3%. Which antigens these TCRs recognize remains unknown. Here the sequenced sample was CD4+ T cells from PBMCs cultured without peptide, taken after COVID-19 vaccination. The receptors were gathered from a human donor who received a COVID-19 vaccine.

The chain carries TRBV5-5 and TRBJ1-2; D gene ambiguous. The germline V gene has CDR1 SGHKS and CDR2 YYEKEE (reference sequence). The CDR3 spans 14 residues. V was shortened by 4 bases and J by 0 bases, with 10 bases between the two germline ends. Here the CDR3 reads CASSMGPSNYGYTF. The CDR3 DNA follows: TGTGCCAGCAGCATGGGTCCTTCTAACTATGGCTACACCTTC.

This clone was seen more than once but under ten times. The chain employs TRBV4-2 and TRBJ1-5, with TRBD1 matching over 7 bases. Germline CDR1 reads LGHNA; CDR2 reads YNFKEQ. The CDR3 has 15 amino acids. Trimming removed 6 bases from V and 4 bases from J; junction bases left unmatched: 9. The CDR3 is CASSPGAQGNQPQHF. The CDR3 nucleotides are TGTGCCAGCAGTCCAGGGGCACAGGGGAATCAGCCCCAGCATTTT.

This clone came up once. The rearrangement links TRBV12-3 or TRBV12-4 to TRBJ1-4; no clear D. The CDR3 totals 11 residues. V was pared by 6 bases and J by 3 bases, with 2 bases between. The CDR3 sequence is CASSPNEKLFF. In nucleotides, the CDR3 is TGTGCCAGCAGCCCTAATGAAAAACTGTTTTTT.

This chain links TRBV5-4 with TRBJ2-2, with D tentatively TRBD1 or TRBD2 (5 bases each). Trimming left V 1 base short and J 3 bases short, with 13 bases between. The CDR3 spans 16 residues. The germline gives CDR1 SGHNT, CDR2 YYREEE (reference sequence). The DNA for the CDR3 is TGTGCCAGCAGCTTGCTGGGGGACCGTCACACCGGGGAGCTGTTTTTT. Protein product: CASSLLGDRHTGELFF.

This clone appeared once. Here the CDR3 reads CASSSRGDSGNTIYF. DNA of the CDR3: TGCGCCAGCAGCTCGCGGGGGGACTCTGGAAACACCATATATTTT. The gene calls are TRBV5-1 and TRBJ1-3, with D perhaps matching TRBD1 (5 bases). V lost 3 bases, J lost 0 bases, and 10 bases lay in between. The CDR3 covers 15 residues. CDR1 is SGHRS and CDR2 is YFSETQ in the germline V gene.

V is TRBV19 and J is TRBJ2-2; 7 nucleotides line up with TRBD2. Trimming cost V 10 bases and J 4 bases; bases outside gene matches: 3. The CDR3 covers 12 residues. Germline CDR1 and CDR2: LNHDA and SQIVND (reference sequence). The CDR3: CAIASGTGELFF. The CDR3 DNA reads TGTGCCATCGCTAGCGGCACCGGGGAGCTGTTTTTT.

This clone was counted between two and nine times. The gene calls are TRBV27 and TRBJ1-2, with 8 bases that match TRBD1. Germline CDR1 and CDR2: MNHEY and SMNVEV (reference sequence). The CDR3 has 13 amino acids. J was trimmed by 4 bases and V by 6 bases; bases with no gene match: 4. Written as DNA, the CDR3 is TGTGCCAGCAGCCTCGGGACAGGCTATGGCTACACCTTC. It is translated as CASSLGTGYGYTF.

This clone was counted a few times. This CDR3 reads CASSSGQTYNSPLHF. The CDR3 bases are TGTGCCAGTAGTTCGGGACAGACTTATAATTCACCCCTCCACTTT. The chain employs TRBV19 and TRBJ1-6; 7 nucleotides agree with TRBD1. V was pared by 5 bases and J by 4 bases, with 5 bases of the junction left unmatched. The CDR3 consists of 15 residues. Germline CDR1 and CDR2: LNHDA and SQIVND (reference sequence). The whole variable domain, filled in from reference TRBV19 and TRBJ1-6, reads DGGITQSPKYLFRKEGQNVTLSCEQNLNHDAMYWYRQDPGQGLRLIYYSQIVNDFQKGDIAEGYSVSREKKESFPLTVTSAQKNPTAFYLCASSSGQTYNSPLHFGNGTRLTVT.

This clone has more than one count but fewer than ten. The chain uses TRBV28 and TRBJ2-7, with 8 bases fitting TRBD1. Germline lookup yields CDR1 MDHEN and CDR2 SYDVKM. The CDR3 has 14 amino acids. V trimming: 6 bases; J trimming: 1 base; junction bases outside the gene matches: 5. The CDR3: CASRGTGYSYEQYV. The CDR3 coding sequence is TGTGCCAGCAGGGGGACAGGCTATTCCTACGAGCAGTACGTC.

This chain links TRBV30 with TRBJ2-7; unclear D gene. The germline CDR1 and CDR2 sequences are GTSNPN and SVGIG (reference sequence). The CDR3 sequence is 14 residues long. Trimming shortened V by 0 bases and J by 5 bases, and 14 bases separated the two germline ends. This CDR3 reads CAWSVLGLIHEQYV. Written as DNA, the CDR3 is TGTGCCTGGAGTGTACTCGGGTTAATCCACGAGCAGTACGTC.

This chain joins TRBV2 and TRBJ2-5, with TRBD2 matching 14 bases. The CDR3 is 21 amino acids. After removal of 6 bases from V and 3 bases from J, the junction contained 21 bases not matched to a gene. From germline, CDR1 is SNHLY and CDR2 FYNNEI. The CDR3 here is CASSDYRLAGGPFTRKETQYF. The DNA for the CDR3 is TGTGCCAGCAGCGACTATAGACTAGCGGGGGGGCCTTTTACGCGAAAAGAGACCCAGTACTTC. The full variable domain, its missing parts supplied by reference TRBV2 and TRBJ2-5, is EPEVTQTPSHQVTQMGQEVILRCVPISNHLYFYWYRQILGQKVEFLVSFYNNEISEKSEIFDDQFSVERPDGSNFTLKIRSTKLEDSAMYFCASSDYRLAGGPFTRKETQYFGPGTRLLVL.

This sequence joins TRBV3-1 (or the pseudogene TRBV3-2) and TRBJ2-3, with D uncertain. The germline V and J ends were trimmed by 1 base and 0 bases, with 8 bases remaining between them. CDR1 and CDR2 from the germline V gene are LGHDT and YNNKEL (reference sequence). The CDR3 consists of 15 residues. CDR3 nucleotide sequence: TGTGCCAGCAGCCAAGGAGGCCACAGCACAGATACGCAGTATTTT. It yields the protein CASSQGGHSTDTQYF.